This T cell receptor (beta chain) was captured by sequencing in a study of CD8 T cells in Susac syndrome (dated by TCRdb to the late 2010s). For the study in its entirety: Repertoire sequencing was used to test whether CD8+ T cell activation and differentiation in Susac syndrome was antigen driven. CD8+ T cell repertoire clonality was compared between about a dozen healthy donors, approximately 14 Susac syndrome patients and 15 multiple sclerosis patients. What the research found in general, with its limitations: The study acknowledged that relatively few individuals were included in the TCR sequencing and HLA analysis.

RNA was extracted using the RNeasy kit, and about 0.45 to 1 microgram was reverse transcribed with random hexamers. The immunoSEQ multiplex PCR assay, covering 54 Vbeta and 13 Jbeta segments, was used to amplify TCR beta CDR3 regions. To correct PCR amplification bias, a synthetic template baseline was used for both primer optimization and computational correction. For the original study's pipeline: Only productive sequences were kept, with reads annotated to V, D and J genes according to IMGT and analyzed in immunoSEQ Analyzer. To calculate clonality, Shannon entropy was normalized by log2 of the number of productive unique sequences and then subtracted from one. For each patient and control, public and private clones were evaluated within the 100 most prevalent clones. Clones were defined as Susac-specific if absent from the healthy and MS cohorts, from over a thousand published viral clones and from other ImmuneACCESS disease sequences. Clones were called with MiXCR by TCRdb after fastp trimmed the public reads at Q25, and only in-frame beta chains were retained. Each CDR3 protein appears once, grouped with its most common genes and DNA. Here the V and J calls rest on TCRdb's processing, not on the authors' analysis. This sample lists about 66,000 distinct CDR3 sequences; approximately 96% were detected once. 0.56% of the sample is in the top ten clones.

To note about this clonotype: Its antigen is currently not known. No qualities accompany the bases; no much larger clone lies one base away.

High-throughput TCR beta sequencing profiled peripheral blood CD8+ and CD4+ T cells from healthy donors, Susac syndrome patients and multiple sclerosis patients. Multiple sclerosis controls were treatment-naive patients with stable or active relapsing-remitting disease fulfilling revised McDonald criteria. Bulk CD8+ and CD4+ T cells were purified magnetically by negative isolation, whereas CD8+ TEMRA cells were enriched by FACS. Blood was collected in EDTA tubes and processed within 24 hours, with PBMCs isolated through density gradient centrifugation. PBMCs intended for TCR sequencing were cryopreserved in liquid nitrogen and thawed later in a water bath at 37 degrees C. A purity of at least 90% was achieved for sorted or isolated CD4+, CD8+ and CD8+ TEMRA cells. Including cysteine and phenylalanine, the CDR3 has 14 amino acids. Only the CDR3 part of the read is kept: 42 bases, read in frame from the first base. The germline V and J ends show losses of 6 bases and 1 base respectively, and no gene match explains 5 bases of the junction. The germline V gene yields SGHVS for CDR1 and FQNEAQ for CDR2.

Sequenced material: CD8+ T cells from PBMCs. The chain uses TRBV7-8 and TRBJ1-1; 7 middle bases align to TRBD1. The sequence was obtained from a human donor with multiple sclerosis. The DNA is TGTGCCAGCAGAAACAGGGGCCAGAACACTGAAGCTTTCTTT. Translated, it gives CASRNRGQNTEAFF.